This T cell receptor beta chain comes out of a study of blood T cell repertoires in COVID-19 (TCRdb year 2020). The study in broad terms: Samples covering the acute and convalescent phases of COVID-19 were provided by collaborators in the United States, Italy and Spain. A de-identified subject ID, COVID-19 status, age in years and sex were almost always included in the sample metadata. The samples were drawn from the first 160 participants of the ongoing ImmuneRACE study and from 950 to 1,500 subjects provided by 6 global collaborators. The material from the prospective study consisted of cDNA or gDNA derived from T cells, B-cell-depleted T cells, or PBMCs. Subjects who had been exposed to COVID-19, were actively infected with it, or had recovered from it provided the deeply sampled blood TCRbeta repertoires that made up the dataset. The repertoires were released in a freely available public database intended as a resource for research on the immune response to SARS-CoV-2. HLA class I and class II types, where available, came from metadata supplied by the sample provider rather than from assay-based typing. The full study reports these points: Clinical and demographic metadata were provided uncurated, with the amount varying by source and participant.

Participants in the prospective study were enrolled through a virtual design, were aged about 18 to 100 years, and lived in 20 to 30 United States geographic areas. In the prospective study, cohorts were assigned on the basis of participant-reported clinical history obtained from a screening survey and a study questionnaire. Recovered participants in ImmuneRACE Cohort 3 were defined by two consecutive negative NP/OP PCR tests, clearance by a healthcare professional, or resolution of symptoms. In the prospective study, mobile phlebotomists collected whole blood, serum and a nasopharyngeal or oropharyngeal swab from each participant. Additional blood draws and questionnaires over an approximately 2-month period could optionally be provided by prospective study participants. Before DNA extraction, blood samples from the prospective study were shipped at room temperature or frozen. V gives up 0 bases and J gives up 3 bases, and the segment between their germline ends measures 22 bases. Measured from the cysteine to the phenylalanine, the CDR3 is 19 residues long. Solely the CDR3 DNA is kept, with 57 bases framed from the first base. The germline V gene provides CDR1 MGHRA and CDR2 YSYEKL.

TCRbeta CDR3 regions were amplified from genomic DNA by means of the immunoSEQ Assay, a bias-controlled multiplex PCR. In the paper's pipeline: The number of nucleated cells in each sample was estimated by amplification of reference gene primers within the assay. To quantify the absolute abundance of each unique TCRbeta CDR3 rearrangement, sequence reads were collapsed and filtered. For each sample, productive Simpson clonality was calculated by taking the square root of Simpson's diversity index across productive rearrangements. TCRdb carries this immuneACCESS record with in-frame sequences only. Its versions omit some clonotypes, under half of them owing to an unresolved V gene in the studies checked, with the rest unexplained. V, J and clone size derive from that table, while D and trimming were established from the DNA sequence. Present in this sample are a few hundred thousand clones, more than 90% of which were seen just once. The ten largest clones take up less than 20% of the sample.

Worth noting for this clone: This clone's antigen is unknown. No base-level quality is on record; no much larger clone is a single base apart.

Sequencing was performed on PBMCs or T cells enriched from blood (not recorded which). This TCR was recovered from a woman aged 25 to 39 who had recovered from COVID-19. The sequence links TRBV4-1 to TRBJ2-3, with TRBD1 as a weak D call on 6 bases. In nucleotides, the sequence is TGCGCCAGCAGCCAAGAAGGTAGAGGGGGACCCTCCAGAACAGATACGCAGTATTTT. This is translated as CASSQEGRGGPSRTDTQYF.